This T cell receptor (beta chain) originates from a study of cytomegalovirus exposure and HLA in healthy donors. Points from the study as a whole: The TCR clusters that emerged in the first cohort tended, a later analysis found, to co-occur in the 110 or so validation repertoires.

TCRdb keeps only in-frame clones here, not all; method: immunoSEQ multiplex PCR. The profile shows more than 35,000 clones, 90% to 95% of them singletons. As concerns this clone: Its cognate antigen is unknown.

This CDR3 is built from 15 residues. V gave up 4 bases and J gave up 7 bases; unmatched junction bases: 11. The sequenced sample consisted of PBMCs. This TCR came from a man between 18 and 29 years old in good health and CMV-seronegative. The chain links TRBV23-1 to TRBJ1-2; 8 positions agree with TRBD1. TRBV23-1 is given ORF status, its function remaining uncertain. Here the CDR3 reads CASSPEGQGYGGYTF. CDR3 nucleotide sequence: TGCGCCAGCAGTCCGGAAGGACAGGGCTACGGTGGCTACACCTTC.